The sequence of this T cell receptor (beta chain) was determined in a study of blood T cell repertoires in COVID-19. About the study: Collection of acute and convalescent COVID-19 samples took place in the United States, Italy and Spain. Sources were T cells, B-cell-depleted T cells, or PBMCs; the material itself was cDNA or gDNA.

Germline CDR1 reads SGHKS; CDR2 reads YYEKEE (reference sequence). There are 18 residues in the CDR3. V dropped 1 base and J dropped 0; count of bases not matched to a gene: 8. How the authors handled the data: Reference gene primer amplification in the assay estimated nucleated cell counts. Sequenced by immunoSEQ multiplex PCR; TCRdb stores in-frame clones only, minus some. That table is the source of V, J and clone size, and D and trimming were worked out from the DNA. Of 11,000 to 15,000 clones listed, over 80% are singletons. The gene calls are TRBV5-5 and TRBJ2-1; 9 bases line up with TRBD1. This TCR was recovered from a human donor in a cohort sampled during active COVID-19. Material: peripheral blood. This CDR3 is CASSLSGTGISSYNEQFF. Written as DNA, the CDR3 is TGTGCCAGCAGCTTGTCGGGGACAGGGATCAGCTCCTACAATGAGCAGTTCTTC.